This TCR beta chain was documented in a study of monozygotic twins with inflammatory bowel disease. Study conclusions and caveats: TCRbeta diversity (inverse Simpson) was lower in IBD patients than in healthy co-twins.

Staff drew a roughly 2.6 ml blood sample from each donor. The CDR3 loop spans 12 amino acids. Germline V gene lookup returns CDR1 MGHRA and CDR2 YSYEKL. The RNA usage for each TCR library was 3500 ng of total RNA. Each UMI, carrying a 6-nucleotide sample barcode, came from template switching. TCRdb derives one entry per CDR3 protein from the 5' RACE reads, leaving out DNA. In total, the table holds over 350,000 distinct CDR3 sequences. Remarks on this clonotype: Its antigen is not identified.

The V and J genes are TRBV4-1 and TRBJ2-3. Sequenced sample: blood. The sequence was obtained from a human donor with ulcerative colitis or Crohn's disease, or a healthy co-twin of an affected twin (not recorded which). CDR3 protein: CASSQAGDTQYF.